This T cell receptor (beta chain) was identified during a study of blood T cell repertoires in COVID-19. Study-wide background: Samples of COVID-19 (acute and convalescent) were obtained from the United States, Italy and Spain. In each case, the material was cDNA or gDNA derived from T cells, B-cell-depleted T cells, or PBMCs.

V lost 0 bases to trimming and J lost 12 bases; unmatched junction nucleotides: 4. The CDR3 is 13 residues long. Per the germline V gene, CDR1 is MNHEY and CDR2 is SVGAGI. Under the authors' procedure: Estimates of nucleated cell counts were drawn from the amplification of reference gene primers. Assay: immunoSEQ multiplex PCR; the TCRdb copy retains only in-frame clones and omits some. Clone size and the V and J calls come from that table; the DNA yielded D and trimming. The table lists 90,000 to 110,000 clones, roughly 84% of them singletons, with roughly 7% in the top ten. The source material was peripheral blood. This chain joins TRBV6-5 and TRBJ1-2, with 10 positions matching TRBD1. The sequence derives from a woman aged 50 to 65 with acute or convalescent COVID-19. The CDR3 DNA reads as TGTGCCAGCAGTTACTCGCCGGGACAGGGGAACACCTTC. Amino acid sequence: CASSYSPGQGNTF.